Described below is a single T cell receptor (beta chain) sequence and its context. Its matching antigen is unknown. This record belongs to a study of cytomegalovirus exposure and HLA in healthy donors. The wider study: T cells numbering about 179 million yielded around 120 million unique TCR beta sequences in an earlier analysis.

Study-wide results and caveats: It emerged from a later analysis that several of the most significant clusters appeared to be linked to common viral pathogens. Testing in vitro showed three CMV-associated chains specific for CMV antigens. According to an earlier analysis, most TCR beta V segments yielded productive rearrangements about 90% or about 30% of the time.

The trim removed 8 bases at V and 4 bases at J, leaving 9 bases unmatched. Germline CDR1 and CDR2: SGHVS and FNYEAQ. The CDR3 consists of 14 residues. Primers: 60 Vbeta forward and 13 Jbeta reverse. Here immunoSEQ multiplex PCR was the method, and the copy in TCRdb shows in-frame clones only, minus some. This sample has about 120,000 clones; 55% to 75% occur once, and the top ten carry less than 9.5%. The chain carries TRBV7-6 and TRBJ2-5; 8 bases agree with TRBD1. The source is a woman aged 40 to 50 in good health and CMV-seropositive. The sequencing input was PBMCs. In DNA form, the CDR3 reads TGTGCCAGCGGCCTAACAGGGGGTGGAGAGACCCAGTACTTC. It codes for CASGLTGGGETQYF.